The 3 T cell receptor beta chains reported below all come from one sample, sequenced in a study of OX40 agonist ivuxolimab in advanced cancers. The method behind the library was the immunoSEQ multiplex PCR assay. In TCRdb, the immuneACCESS table is reduced to in-frame sequences with V and J assigned. These tables do not hold every clone; where another copy was compared, an unresolved V gene accounts for under half, and the others remain unexplained. This sample is represented by around 67,000 clones; around nine tenths of them were singletons. The top ten clones comprise 1.3% of the sample. The starting material was CD4+ or CD8+ T cells sorted from blood, obtained in a trial of the OX40 agonist ivuxolimab. The origin of the receptors is an adult with an advanced solid tumor such as melanoma, head and neck, liver or kidney cancer.

The J gene is TRBJ1-5, the V gene TRBV10-3; D might be TRBD1 (5 bases). V was pared by 0 bases and J by 0 bases, with 6 bases between. CDR3 size: 15 residues. Germline V lookup: CDR1 ENHRY, CDR2 SYGVKD. CDR3 in amino acids: CAISESGHSNQPQHF. CDR3 nucleotide sequence: TGTGCCATCAGTGAGTCCGGACATAGCAATCAGCCCCAGCATTTT.

The rearrangement uses TRBV6-6 and TRBJ1-4; no definite D call. CDR1 and CDR2 from the germline V gene are MNHNY and SVGAGI (reference sequence). CDR3 length: 13 amino acids. The V end lost 1 base, the J end lost 8 bases, and 8 bases lay between the germline ends. The CDR3 DNA sequence: TGTGCCAGCAGTTACTGGGAGGCAGAAAAACTGTTTTTT. Protein sequence: CASSYWEAEKLFF.

The chain is built from TRBV10-3 and TRBJ2-1; tentative D call: TRBD1 (6 bases). Germline V CDR1 and CDR2: ENHRY, SYGVKD. V gave up 7 bases and J gave up 7 bases, with 11 bases separating them. CDR3 size: 12 residues. The CDR3 here is CAITEQGNEQFF. The CDR3 DNA is TGTGCCATCACTGAACAGGGTAATGAGCAGTTCTTC.